These 21 T cell receptor beta chains were sequenced from one sample in a study of T cells in Graves' hyperthyroidism and ophthalmopathy. Amplified TCR beta CDR3 regions came from RNA transcripts. HTBI primers were used for first-round RT-PCR of the TCR CDR3. MiXCR, applied by TCRdb to the multiplex PCR reads, yields one record per CDR3 protein. The table records nearly 250,000 distinct CDR3 sequences, about 17% of them present only once. Source material: blood. The receptors were sampled from a young woman with Graves' ophthalmopathy.

This clonotype showed up many times. The V call is TRBV9, the J call TRBJ1-6; possibly TRBD1 for D (5 bases). Germline CDR1 reads SGDLS; CDR2 reads YYNGEE. Trimming cost V 4 bases and J 9 bases, with 14 bases left between them. The CDR3 totals 14 residues. The CDR3 spells CASSSWPGGSPLHF. CDR3 DNA sequence: TGTGCCAGCAGCTCCTGGCCCGGGGGTTCACCCCTCCACTTT.

In this sample, this clonotype turned up many times. The rearrangement links TRBV19 to TRBJ2-1, with 9 bases aligning to TRBD2. CDR3 length: 15 amino acids. CDR1 and CDR2 from the germline V gene are LNHDA and SQIVND (reference sequence). With V trimmed by 0 bases and J by 8 bases, 5 bases remained unmatched. The CDR3 sequence: CASSIDQASGDEQFF. In DNA, the CDR3 is TGTGCCAGTAGTATAGATCAAGCTAGCGGGGATGAGCAGTTCTTC.

There are many counts of this clonotype. This chain links TRBV5-1 with TRBJ2-7; TRBD1 aligns across 7 bases. Germline-derived CDR1 and CDR2 are SGHRS and YFSETQ. The CDR3 totals 14 residues. The ends lost 3 bases at V and 5 bases at J; junction bases unmatched: 8. This CDR3 reads CASSSGTAVDEQYF. CDR3 coding DNA: TGCGCCAGCAGCTCAGGGACAGCGGTCGACGAGCAGTACTTC.

This clonotype was seen more than once but under ten times. The rearrangement links TRBV25-1 to TRBJ1-6; a weak D match, TRBD1 (5 bases). Trimming removed 6 bases from V and 10 bases from J, with 10 bases in between. Germline V gene lookup returns CDR1 MGHDK and CDR2 SYGVNS. The CDR3 totals 12 residues. The CDR3 region has the DNA TGTGCCAGCAGCGAGGGGTGGTCACCCCTCCACTTT. Translating it yields CASSEGWSPLHF.

This clonotype has at least ten counts. This chain joins TRBV6-6 and TRBJ1-1; D may be TRBD1 (6 bases). In germline, CDR1 is MNHNY, CDR2 SVGAGI (reference sequence). The CDR3 runs 15 residues. Deletions cut 0 bases from V and 7 bases from J, with 15 bases between. The CDR3 nucleotides read TGTGCCAGCAGTTACTCGAAGGGTGAAGGGGGTGAAGCTTTCTTT. Amino acid sequence: CASSYSKGEGGEAFF.

This clonotype was recorded many times. This chain connects TRBV28 to TRBJ2-7, with 10 bases identical to TRBD2. The germline V gene has CDR1 MDHEN and CDR2 SYDVKM. The length of the CDR3 is 14 residues. The V gene end was trimmed by 2 bases and the J gene end by 6 bases; junction bases not matched to a gene: 4. CDR3 bases: TGTGCCAGCAGTTTACTAGCGGGAGTTCCCGAGCAGTACTTC. Its translation is CASSLLAGVPEQYF.

This clonotype has ten or more counts. The CDR3 loop reads CASRLGLANTATDTQYF. The CDR3 DNA reads TGTGCCAGCAGGCTAGGACTAGCCAACACCGCCACAGATACGCAGTATTTT. The chain links TRBV6-1 to TRBJ2-3; 8 bases are a match to TRBD2. CDR3 size: 17 residues. J lost 2 bases, V lost 6 bases, and 13 bases had no gene match. Per germline, CDR1 MNHNS and CDR2 SASEGT.

In its sample, this clonotype was seen many times. V usage is TRBV28 and J usage is TRBJ2-7; D tentatively reads TRBD1 or TRBD2 (7 bases each). Germline CDR1 and CDR2: MDHEN and SYDVKM. CDR3 size: 16 residues. V gave up 3 bases and J gave up 0 bases, with 15 bases separating them. The CDR3 coding sequence is TGTGCCAGCAGTTTCCCGACAGGGAGGGACTCCTACGAGCAGTACTTC. Protein: CASSFPTGRDSYEQYF.

This clonotype was seen repeatedly, ten times or more. The chain employs TRBV5-5 and TRBJ1-1; D not certain. CDR3 length: 13 amino acids. The V and J ends lost 5 bases and 11 bases respectively, with 19 bases between them. Germline-derived CDR1 and CDR2 are SGHKS and YYEKEE (reference sequence). The CDR3 bases are TGTGCCAGCAGTTTTGAGGAGAGGTATGACGCTTTCTTT. Translation gives CASSFEERYDAFF.

This clonotype has a count of ten or more. J is TRBJ2-2 and V is TRBV28; TRBD2 aligns across 10 bases. Unmatched junction bases numbered 6, after V lost 7 bases and J lost 4 bases. This CDR3 region has 15 residues. The germline CDR1 and CDR2 sequences are MDHEN and SYDVKM. This chain's CDR3 is CASNPSGRGTGELFF. In DNA, the CDR3 is TGTGCCAGCAACCCCAGCGGGAGGGGCACCGGGGAGCTGTTTTTT.

This clonotype was counted ten times or more. The rearrangement links TRBV20-1 to TRBJ1-3; possible D gene TRBD1, 5 bases. This CDR3 region has 14 residues. CDR1 and CDR2 from the germline V gene are DFQATT and SNEGSKA (reference sequence). Trimming pared 6 bases from V and 0 bases from J, leaving 12 bases between. As DNA, the CDR3 is TGCAGTGCGTTAAGTAGGGGCTCTGGAAACACCATATATTTT. This translates into CSALSRGSGNTIYF.

This clonotype was seen ten or more times. The rearrangement joins TRBV11-2 to TRBJ2-3; 7 bases map to TRBD1. The CDR3 runs 15 residues. Losses at the gene ends were 5 bases for V and 4 bases for J; bases not matched to a gene: 9. The germline gives CDR1 SGHAT, CDR2 FQNNGV. The CDR3 bases are TGTGCCAGCAGCCGACCTCCACAGGGGTCAGATACGCAGTATTTT. This sequence encodes CASSRPPQGSDTQYF.

This clonotype was seen at least ten times. The rearrangement links TRBV3-1 to TRBJ2-1; the D gene is possibly TRBD2 (5 bases). The CDR3 has 14 residues. Between the trimmed V and J ends, which lost 7 bases and 4 bases, there was a span of 14 bases. The V gene's germline CDR1 is LGHDT and CDR2 YNNKEL (reference sequence). This chain's CDR3 is CASNPGSKYNEQFF. CDR3 DNA: TGTGCCAGCAACCCGGGAAGCAAGTACAATGAGCAGTTCTTC.

This clonotype was observed many times. The rearrangement uses TRBV28 and TRBJ1-1, with D possibly TRBD1 on 5 matching bases. The V gene lost 6 bases and the J gene lost 1 base, with 12 bases spanning the gap. The CDR3 covers 14 residues. CDR1 and CDR2 (germline): MDHEN, SYDVKM. As DNA, the CDR3 is TGTGCCAGCAGCCCAGGGTGGGCGAACACTGAAGCTTTCTTT. This translates into CASSPGWANTEAFF. Looking up the rest from reference TRBV28 and TRBJ1-1 gives the full variable domain: DVKVTQSSRYLVKRTGEKVFLECVQDMDHENMFWYRQDPGLGLRLIYFSYDVKMKEKGDIPEGYSVSREKKERFSLILESASTNQTSMYLCASSPGWANTEAFFGQGTRLTVV.

This clonotype was seen many times. The chain combines TRBV6-2 or TRBV6-3 with TRBJ2-3, with D unclear. The V end was cut by 5 bases, the J end by 5 bases, with 8 bases between. The length of the CDR3 is 12 residues. Germline V gives CDR1 MNHEY, CDR2 SVGEGT. CDR3 region: CASSRAIDTQYF. The CDR3 coding sequence is TGTGCCAGCAGTCGGGCTATAGATACGCAGTATTTT.

In this sample, this clonotype turned up many times. The chain uses TRBV20-1 and TRBJ2-7, with no clear D. The CDR3 runs 11 residues. CDR1 and CDR2 from the germline V gene are DFQATT and SNEGSKA (reference sequence). V was shortened by 2 bases and J by 4 bases, with 6 bases between the two germline ends. CDR3 in amino acids: CSARWGYEQYF. In nucleotides, the CDR3 is TGCAGTGCTAGATGGGGATACGAGCAGTACTTC.

This clonotype was picked up many times. This sequence joins TRBV5-1 and TRBJ1-4; D is undetermined. V lost 4 bases and J lost 4, with 11 bases in between. The CDR3 totals 14 residues. CDR1 is SGHRS, CDR2 YFSETQ, per germline. This chain's CDR3 is CASSRSGDNEKLFF. CDR3 sequence (DNA): TGCGCCAGCAGCCGCTCTGGAGATAATGAAAAACTGTTTTTT.

This clonotype showed up many times. The chain links TRBV10-3 to TRBJ2-1; 13 bases are a match to TRBD2. From germline, CDR1 is ENHRY and CDR2 SYGVKD. Unmatched junction bases numbered 4, after V lost 10 bases and J lost 7 bases. The CDR3 has 13 residues. The CDR3 DNA reads TGTGCCACAGGACTAGCGGGAGCAAATGAGCAGTTCTTC. Translating gives CATGLAGANEQFF.

Ten or more counts support this clonotype. The chain joins TRBV7-8 to TRBJ1-2; 9 bases line up with TRBD1. V was pared by 3 bases and J by 2 bases, with 4 bases of the junction left unmatched. Per germline, CDR1 SGHVS and CDR2 FQNEAQ. The CDR3 is made up of 15 amino acids. CDR3 sequence (DNA): TGTGCCAGCAGCTTTCCCGGGACAGGGAACTATGGCTACACCTTC. It yields the protein CASSFPGTGNYGYTF.

This sequence joins TRBV3-1 and TRBJ2-1; 7 nucleotides align to TRBD2. The CDR3 sequence is 10 residues long. Trimming removed 10 bases from V and 7 bases from J; junction bases left unmatched: 1. Germline loops: CDR1 LGHDT, CDR2 YNNKEL (reference sequence). The CDR3 DNA reads as TGTGCCACCGGGGGGAATGAGCAGTTCTTC. The encoded protein is CATGGNEQFF.

This clonotype was recorded a few times. The junction differs from germline at one of its ends, possibly a read error. This CDR3 reads CASSRTDRGRSYNGQFF. In DNA form, the CDR3 reads TGTGCCAGCAGCCGGACCGACAGGGGGCGATCCTACAATGGGCAGTTCTTC. The rearrangement uses TRBV11-3 and TRBJ2-1; TRBD1 matches at 10 bases. The CDR3 runs 17 residues. The germline V gene encodes CDR1 SGHNT and CDR2 YENEEA. Together with reference TRBV11-3 and TRBJ2-1, the CDR3 gives the full variable domain: EAGVVQSPRYKIIEKKQPVAFWCNPISGHNTLYWYLQNLGQGPELLIRYENEEAVDDSQLPKDRFSAERLKGVDSTLKIQPAELGDSAVYLCASSRTDRGRSYNGQFFGPGTRLTVL.